The T cell receptor (beta chain) under discussion was sequenced for a study of CD8 T cells in ankylosing spondylitis. This clonotype has a handful of counts. V was clipped by 8 bases and J by 9 bases, with 19 bases between them. The CDR3 runs to 13 residues. Germline CDR1 SNHLY, CDR2 FYNNEI. In TCRdb, the 5' RACE reads were re-called with MiXCR into one record per CDR3 protein. The data hold 150,000 to 250,000 distinct CDR3 sequences, with around 13% observed a single time. This TCR was sampled from a male donor with ankylosing spondylitis or in good health (not recorded which). The sequencing input was blood, either unsorted or a sorted T cell fraction (not recorded which). The chain carries TRBV2 and TRBJ1-1; no clear D gene. The CDR3 spells CASGPRSRIQAFF. CDR3 sequence (DNA): TGTGCCAGCGGGCCCCGTAGCCGGATCCAAGCTTTCTTT.